This passage covers 5 T cell receptor beta chains from one sample sequenced in a study of Graves' ophthalmopathy and Graves' hyperthyroidism. Amplification of TCR beta CDR3 regions used RNA transcripts. First-round RT-PCR used HTBI primers; second-round multiplex PCR followed. TCRdb used MiXCR to reprocess the multiplex PCR reads, holding one entry per CDR3 protein. The sample records 45,000 to 60,000 distinct CDR3 sequences, roughly 47% being singletons. The sequenced material came from peripheral blood. These receptors came from an adult woman with Graves' ophthalmopathy.

This clonotype was counted once. This chain links TRBV7-9 with TRBJ2-3, with a tentative D call TRBD2 (6 bases). This CDR3 is 13 amino acids long. V lost 6 bases and J 5 bases, leaving 12 bases between the germline ends. The germline V gene has CDR1 SEHNR and CDR2 FQNEAQ (reference sequence). The CDR3 region has the DNA TGTGCCAGCAGACTCCCCGGGGGAGATACGCAGTATTTT. Protein product: CASRLPGGDTQYF.

This clonotype was recorded many times. This rearrangement joins TRBV9 to TRBJ2-3; possible D gene TRBD1, 5 bases. The CDR3 runs to 12 residues. Looked up from germline, CDR1 is SGDLS and CDR2 is YYNGEE. With 3 bases removed from V and 4 bases from J, the gap between germline ends came to 6 bases. CDR3 residues: CASSEGADTQYF. CDR3 nucleotides: TGTGCCAGCAGCGAAGGGGCAGATACGCAGTATTTT. Together with reference TRBV9 and TRBJ2-3, the CDR3 gives the full variable domain: DSGVTQTPKHLITATGQRVTLRCSPRSGDLSVYWYQQSLDQGLQFLIQYYNGEERAKGNILERFSAQQFPDLHSELNLSSLELGDSALYFCASSEGADTQYFGPGTRLTVL.

V is TRBV29-1 and J is TRBJ2-3, with 12 bases identical to TRBD2. V lost 4 bases and J lost 1; bases outside the gene matches: 3. Germline V gives CDR1 SQVTM, CDR2 ANQGSEA. There are 15 residues in the CDR3. The CDR3 sequence is CSVGTSGTGTDTQYF. The DNA for the CDR3 is TGCAGCGTTGGGACTAGCGGGACCGGCACAGATACGCAGTATTTT.

Ten or more counts support this clonotype. This rearrangement joins TRBV11-2 to TRBJ2-5; D tentatively reads TRBD1 or TRBD2 (5 bases each). CDR1 and CDR2 from the germline V gene are SGHAT and FQNNGV. The V gene lost 2 bases and the J gene lost 5 bases, with 9 bases spanning the gap. The CDR3 covers 13 residues. CDR3 in DNA: TGTGCCAGCAGCTTAAGGGGCGGGGAGACCCAGTACTTC. Its translation is CASSLRGGETQYF. The entire variable domain, with the rest obtained from reference TRBV11-2 and TRBJ2-5, is as follows: EAGVAQSPRYKIIEKRQSVAFWCNPISGHATLYWYQQILGQGPKLLIQFQNNGVVDDSQLPKDRFSAERLKGVDSTLKIQPAKLEDSAVYLCASSLRGGETQYFGPGTRLLVL.

This clonotype was detected a few times. The junction departs from germline at one end; a sequencing error may be responsible. The chain couples TRBV7-7 to TRBJ2-1; 9 bases align to TRBD1. CDR1 SSHAT and CDR2 FNYEAQ come from the germline V gene (reference sequence). The CDR3 contains 15 residues. The CDR3 DNA reads TGTGCTAGCAGCCCCGGGACAGGGCATTACAATGAGCAGTTCTTC. This codes for CASSPGTGHYNEQFF.